This T cell receptor (beta chain) appears in the sequencing data of a study of siplizumab effects on memory and regulatory T cells. Whole-study results and caveats: It was not possible to assign a naive or memory phenotype to roughly 80-95% of proliferating CD4+ or CD8+ clones. Proliferating Tregs from siplizumab cultures lacked functional confirmation of suppression.

Trimming left V 4 bases short and J 0 bases short, with 11 bases between. The CDR3 is 15 amino acids. Germline values: CDR1 SGHDT, CDR2 YYEEEE. Profiling relied on immunoSEQ multiplex PCR, and the TCRdb table lists in-frame clones only, not all of them. The profile shows around 58,000 clones, over 65% of them singletons. As concerns this clone: Its antigen is unidentified.

Sequences were obtained from memory CD4+ T cells sorted from blood. This sequence joins TRBV5-6 and TRBJ2-1, with D maybe TRBD2 (5 bases). This TCR was recovered from a human donor in good health. CDR3 region: CASSPSPSSYNEQFF. For the CDR3, the DNA is TGTGCCAGCAGCCCTAGCCCGAGCTCCTACAATGAGCAGTTCTTC.